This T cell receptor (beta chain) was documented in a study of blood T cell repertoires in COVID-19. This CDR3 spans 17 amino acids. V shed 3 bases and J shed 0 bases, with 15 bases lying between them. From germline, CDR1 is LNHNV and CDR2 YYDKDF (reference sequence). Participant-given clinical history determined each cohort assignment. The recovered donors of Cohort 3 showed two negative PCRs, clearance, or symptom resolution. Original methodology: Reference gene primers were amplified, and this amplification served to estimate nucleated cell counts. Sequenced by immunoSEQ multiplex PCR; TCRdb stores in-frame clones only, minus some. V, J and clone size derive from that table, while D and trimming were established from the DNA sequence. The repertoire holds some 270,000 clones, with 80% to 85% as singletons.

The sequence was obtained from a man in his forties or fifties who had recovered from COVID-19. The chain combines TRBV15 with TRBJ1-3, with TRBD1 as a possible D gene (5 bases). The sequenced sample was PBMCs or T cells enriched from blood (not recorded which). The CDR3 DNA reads TGTGCCACCAGCAGTTCAGGGAAACCCCTCTCTGGAAACACCATATATTTT. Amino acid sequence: CATSSSGKPLSGNTIYF.